The 19 T cell receptor beta chains presented below share a single source sample, sequenced in a study of regulatory T cells in long-lasting Graves disease. Time point noted: newly diagnosed GD, antithyroid drugs for less than 3 months. RNA from PBMCs was the source of the TCR library. Construction of the TCR beta libraries employed iRepertoire HTBI primers in conjunction with Arm-PCR of CDR3 regions. MiXCR, applied by TCRdb to the multiplex PCR reads, yields one record per CDR3 protein. The top ten clones hold 20% to 25% of a sample with under 700,000 distinct CDR3 sequences, 16% of them seen once. The sample was also reused in another study, on T cells in Graves' hyperthyroidism and ophthalmopathy.

This sample comprised peripheral blood mononuclear cells (PBMCs), obtained at new diagnosis, from a patient treated with antithyroid drugs. The receptors originated from a woman aged 35-65 years with Graves disease.

This clonotype was detected ten times or more. V gene TRBV12-3 or TRBV12-4 combines with J gene TRBJ1-2; no firm D call. CDR3 length: 17 residues. Trimming took off 2 bases at V and 4 bases at J, with 20 bases between the two ends. CDR3 sequence: CASSLHGRYRVIYGYTF. The CDR3 DNA reads as TGTGCCAGCAGTTTACATGGCCGGTATAGGGTGATCTATGGCTACACCTTC.

This clonotype has just a few counts. This chain's CDR3 is CASSPRGGQGSYGYTF. CDR3 DNA sequence: TGCGCCAGCAGCCCCCGAGGGGGACAGGGGAGCTATGGCTACACCTTC. This chain connects TRBV5-1 to TRBJ1-2, with 10 bases aligning to TRBD1. V was pared by 4 bases and J by 4 bases, with 10 bases of the junction left unmatched. CDR3 length: 16 residues. Germline V gene data show CDR1 as SGHRS and CDR2 as YFSETQ.

This clonotype was counted only a few times. One end of the junction does not line up with germline, which may come from a read error. V is TRBV6-5 and J is TRBJ1-2; maybe TRBD1 (6 bases). Germline V lookup: CDR1 MNHEY, CDR2 SVGAGI. The CDR3 contains 14 residues. CDR3 sequence reads: CASSSNFRGRGYTF. The CDR3 DNA reads as TGCGCCAGCAGTTCGAATTTCAGGGGACGTGGCTACACCTTC.

This clonotype was seen ten or more times. The genes are TRBV2 and TRBJ2-3; D gene uncertain. This CDR3 has 13 amino acids. The V and J ends lost 9 bases and 1 base respectively, with 11 bases between them. The germline gives CDR1 SNHLY, CDR2 FYNNEI. CDR3 region: CARRVRGTDTQYF. DNA for the CDR3: TGTGCCAGACGGGTCCGGGGCACAGATACGCAGTATTTT.

The gene calls are TRBV5-1 and TRBJ2-2, with D unresolved. The CDR3 totals 17 residues. V was clipped by 1 base and J by 3 bases, with 16 bases between them. Germline values: CDR1 SGHRS, CDR2 YFSETQ. Here the CDR3 DNA reads TGCGCCAGCAGCTTGCGAACCCAAGAATGGGACACCGGGGAGCTGTTTTTT. It is translated as CASSLRTQEWDTGELFF.

This clonotype was counted only a few times. The V and J genes are TRBV11-2 and TRBJ2-1; 8 bases agree with TRBD1. The CDR3 loop spans 14 amino acids. Germline values: CDR1 SGHAT, CDR2 FQNNGV. V lost 3 bases, J lost 8 bases, and 6 bases stayed unmatched. CDR3 sequence (DNA): TGTGCCAGCAGCTTGAGGCCACAGGGGGATGAGCAGTTCTTC. Translation: CASSLRPQGDEQFF.

This clonotype was seen at least ten times. The junction and the germline gene differ at one end; a read error may be behind it. J is TRBJ2-7 and V is TRBV7-2; 10 bases are shared with TRBD1. Germline V CDR1 and CDR2: SGHTA, FQGNSA. The CDR3 is 19 residues long. CDR3: CASSLILGLGGQGTYEQYF. In nucleotides, the CDR3 is TGTGCCAGCAGCTTAATTCTGGGACTTGGGGGACAGGGGACCTACGAACAGTACTTC.

Ten or more counts support this clonotype. This chain links TRBV9 with TRBJ1-5; 9 nucleotides align to TRBD1. Germline CDR1 reads SGDLS; CDR2 reads YYNGEE. V dropped 0 bases and J dropped 4; count of bases not matched to a gene: 2. The CDR3 runs to 15 residues. CDR3 region: CASSVGDRVNQPQHF. CDR3 sequence (DNA): TGTGCCAGCAGCGTAGGGGACAGGGTAAATCAGCCCCAGCATTTT. Using reference TRBV9 and TRBJ1-5 for the parts outside the CDR3, the full variable domain is DSGVTQTPKHLITATGQRVTLRCSPRSGDLSVYWYQQSLDQGLQFLIQYYNGEERAKGNILERFSAQQFPDLHSELNLSSLELGDSALYFCASSVGDRVNQPQHFGDGTRLSIL.

The chain carries TRBV27 and TRBJ2-5; tentatively, D is TRBD2 (7 bases). The CDR3 runs to 15 residues. Trimming stripped 4 bases from V and 2 bases from J, with 14 bases between. Germline V gene lookup returns CDR1 MNHEY and CDR2 SMNVEV (reference sequence). CDR3 region: CASSWEGTRQETQYF. The CDR3 coding sequence is TGTGCCAGCAGTTGGGAGGGGACAAGACAAGAGACCCAGTACTTC.

The chain carries TRBV6-1 and TRBJ1-3, with 8 bases aligning to TRBD1. V lost 1 base and J lost 5; bases outside the gene matches: 1. Germline V lookup: CDR1 MNHNS, CDR2 SASEGT. The CDR3 has 14 residues. CDR3 nucleotides: TGTGCCAGCAGTGAAGGGACAGGGAGAAACACCATATATTTT. Translated, it gives CASSEGTGRNTIYF.

This clonotype has a handful of counts. The chain is built from TRBV30 and TRBJ1-1; D is perhaps TRBD1 (5 bases). CDR1 is GTSNPN, CDR2 SVGIG, per germline (reference sequence). Trimming pared 2 bases from V and 3 bases from J, leaving 25 bases between. The length of the CDR3 is 18 residues. The CDR3 here is CAWSLAGGESIWYTEAFF. CDR3 DNA: TGTGCCTGGAGTCTCGCTGGGGGGGAGTCGATTTGGTACACTGAAGCTTTCTTT. The full variable domain, its missing parts supplied by reference TRBV30 and TRBJ1-1, is SQTIHQWPATLVQPVGSPLSLECTVEGTSNPNLYWYRQAAGRGLQLLFYSVGIGQISSEVPQNLSASRPQDRQFILSSKKLLLSDSGFYLCAWSLAGGESIWYTEAFFGQGTRLTVV.

Only a few counts were recorded for this clonotype. The V gene is TRBV29-1, the J gene TRBJ2-6; perhaps TRBD1 as D (6 bases). Germline CDR1 SQVTM, CDR2 ANQGSEA. The length of the CDR3 is 17 residues. V was pared by 5 bases and J by 1 base, with 18 bases between. DNA for the CDR3: TGCAGCGTTTTACGAAGGACAGACTCATCTGGGGCCAACGTCCTGACTTTC. Its translation is CSVLRRTDSSGANVLTF.

About this clonotype: This could be a read error, since a much larger clone is one nucleotide away. This sequence joins TRBV2 and TRBJ2-7; no clear D gene. Germline values: CDR1 SNHLY, CDR2 FYNNEI. The CDR3 runs 12 residues. V was clipped by 7 bases and J by 4 bases, with 11 bases between them. This CDR3 reads CASKNTEYEQYF. In DNA, the CDR3 is TGTGCCAGCAAAAATACGGAGTACGAGCAGTACTTC. The full variable domain, its missing parts supplied by reference TRBV2 and TRBJ2-7, is EPEVTQTPSHQVTQMGQEVILRCVPISNHLYFYWYRQILGQKVEFLVSFYNNEISEKSEIFDDQFSVERPDGSNFTLKIRSTKLEDSAMYFCASKNTEYEQYFGPGTRLTVT.

The gene calls are TRBV10-2 and TRBJ2-4; D call uncertain. V shed 4 bases and J shed 8 bases, with 12 bases lying between them. The CDR3 contains 13 residues. Germline V lookup: CDR1 WSHSY, CDR2 SAAADI. CDR3 DNA: TGCGCCAGCAGTGCCAGGTTGATGGACATTCAGTACTTC. Amino acids: CASSARLMDIQYF.

Many counts were recorded for this clonotype. The rearrangement uses TRBV28 and TRBJ2-1, with D possibly being TRBD2 (6 bases). Trimming took off 6 bases at V and 6 bases at J, with 9 bases between the two ends. Germline CDR1 is MDHEN and CDR2 is SYDVKM. The CDR3 contains 12 residues. CDR3 protein: CASSWGVNEQFF. CDR3 DNA: TGTGCCAGCAGCTGGGGGGTCAATGAGCAGTTCTTC.

This clonotype was found a few times. The chain links TRBV6-1 to TRBJ2-1, with 7 positions matching TRBD2. Germline V gives CDR1 MNHNS, CDR2 SASEGT. Trimming at V came to 7 bases and at J to 4 bases, leaving 4 bases not matched to a gene. CDR3 length: 13 amino acids. CDR3 residues: CASKWGGYNEQFF. The CDR3 DNA is TGTGCCAGCAAGTGGGGGGGATACAATGAGCAGTTCTTC.

This clonotype has just a few counts. This chain connects TRBV27 to TRBJ1-5; 7 bases are shared with TRBD1. CDR1 and CDR2 from the germline V gene are MNHEY and SMNVEV (reference sequence). This CDR3 has 14 amino acids. V lost 5 bases to trimming and J lost 5 bases; unmatched junction nucleotides: 6. This chain's CDR3 is CASSLTGLHQPQHF. The CDR3 region has the DNA TGTGCCAGCAGTCTGACAGGGCTGCATCAGCCCCAGCATTTT.

In its sample, this clonotype was seen many times. The V gene is TRBV7-8, the J gene TRBJ2-1, with D hard to call. The CDR3 extends over 16 amino acids. The V and J ends lost 5 bases and 7 bases respectively, with 21 bases between them. Germline V gene lookup returns CDR1 SGHVS and CDR2 FQNEAQ. The CDR3 nucleotides read TGTGCCAGCAGCAAGGATGACATATCCTCTGGGAATGAGCAGTTCTTC. Amino acid sequence: CASSKDDISSGNEQFF.

This clonotype occurred many times. The chain couples TRBV3-1 to TRBJ1-1; D is unclear. Looked up from germline, CDR1 is LGHDT and CDR2 is YNNKEL (reference sequence). V was trimmed by 5 bases and J by 5 bases, leaving 18 bases between them. CDR3 size: 15 residues. This CDR3 is CASSSSGPLGTEAFF. In DNA, the CDR3 is TGTGCCAGCAGCTCCTCGGGCCCCTTGGGGACTGAAGCTTTCTTT. Full variable domain (remainder filled in from reference TRBV3-1 and TRBJ1-1): DTAVSQTPKYLVTQMGNDKSIKCEQNLGHDTMYWYKQDSKKFLKIMFSYNNKELIINETVPNRFSPKSPDKAHLNLHINSLELGDSAVYFCASSSSGPLGTEAFFGQGTRLTVV.